What follows describes a single T cell receptor (beta chain). Here immunoSEQ multiplex PCR was the method, and the copy in TCRdb shows in-frame clones only, minus some. The data show fewer than 35,000 clones, roughly nine tenths seen once. The entry originates in a study of blood T cell repertoires in COVID-19. Germline loops: CDR1 GTSNPN, CDR2 SVGIG (reference sequence). The CDR3 extends over 17 amino acids. V dropped 0 bases and J dropped 0 bases, with 15 bases sitting between them. Sequenced sample: peripheral blood. The J gene is TRBJ1-3, the V gene TRBV30; D is unclear. The origin of this receptor is a human donor with active COVID-19. The donor label of this sample is uncertain. The CDR3 is CAWSVRGEIASGNTIYF. In DNA form, the CDR3 reads TGTGCCTGGAGTGTACGCGGAGAAATCGCCTCTGGAAACACCATATATTTT.